The sequence of this T cell receptor (beta chain) was determined in a study of CD8 T cells in Susac syndrome. Sequencing of TCR beta was carried out in blood CD8+ and CD4+ T cells. Random hexamers primed reverse transcription of about 0.5 to 1 ug RNA. With immunoSEQ multiplex PCR, TCR beta CDR3 was amplified across 54 Vbeta and 13 Jbeta. TCRdb used MiXCR to reprocess the immunoSEQ multiplex PCR reads, holding one entry per CDR3 protein. The repertoire includes about 140,000 distinct CDR3 sequences, nearly 95% of them detected once, and around 0.29% sits in the top ten. Sample: CD8+ T cells from PBMCs. The sequence was obtained from a human donor in good health.

CDR3 sequence (DNA): TGCAGTGCTCCGGGACAGTCGTACAATGAGCAGTTCTTC. Amino acid sequence: CSAPGQSYNEQFF. This rearrangement joins TRBV20-1 to TRBJ2-1, with 7 positions matching TRBD1. V trimming: 5 bases; J trimming: 4 bases; junction bases outside the gene matches: 5. This CDR3 is 13 amino acids long. Germline CDR1 and CDR2: DFQATT and SNEGSKA (reference sequence).